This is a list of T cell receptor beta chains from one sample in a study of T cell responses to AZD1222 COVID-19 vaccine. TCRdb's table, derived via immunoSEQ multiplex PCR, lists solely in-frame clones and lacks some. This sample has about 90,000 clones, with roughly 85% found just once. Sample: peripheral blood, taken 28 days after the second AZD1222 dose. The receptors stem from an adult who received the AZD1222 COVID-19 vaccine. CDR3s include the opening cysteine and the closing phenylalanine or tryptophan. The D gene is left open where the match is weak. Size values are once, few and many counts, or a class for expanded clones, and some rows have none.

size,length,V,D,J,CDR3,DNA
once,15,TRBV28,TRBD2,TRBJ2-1,CASTPVREYNNEQFF,TGTGCCAGCACCCCAGTGCGGGAGTATAACAATGAGCAGTTCTTC
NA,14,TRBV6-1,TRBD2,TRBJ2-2,CASSELAGTGELFF,TGTGCCAGCAGTGAACTAGCGGGCACCGGGGAGCTGTTTTTT
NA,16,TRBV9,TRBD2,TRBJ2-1,CASSVGSSGSSDEQFF,TGTGCCAGCAGCGTAGGAAGTAGCGGGAGCAGCGATGAGCAGTTCTTC
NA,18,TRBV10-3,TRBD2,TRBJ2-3,CAISALLSGTGSTDTQYF,TGTGCCATCAGTGCTCTACTGAGCGGGACGGGAAGCACAGATACGCAGTATTTT
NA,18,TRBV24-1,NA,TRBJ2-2,CATSDFSGERANTGELFF,TGTGCCACCAGTGATTTTTCAGGGGAAAGGGCGAACACCGGGGAGCTGTTTTTT
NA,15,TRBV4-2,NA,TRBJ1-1,CASSQPGTLNTEAFF,TGTGCCAGCAGCCAGCCCGGGACATTGAACACTGAAGCTTTCTTT
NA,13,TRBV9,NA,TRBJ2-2,CASSVGGSGELFF,TGTGCCAGCAGCGTAGGGGGGTCCGGGGAGCTGTTTTTT
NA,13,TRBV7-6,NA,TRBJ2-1,CASSLKQGDEQFF,TGTGCCAGCAGCTTGAAACAGGGAGATGAGCAGTTCTTC
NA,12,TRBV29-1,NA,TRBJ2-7,CSVRDRPYEQYF,TGCAGCGTTCGGGACCGTCCCTACGAGCAGTACTTC
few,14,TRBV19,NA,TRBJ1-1,CASSLGEGNTEAFF,TGTGCCAGTTCTTTGGGGGAGGGGAACACTGAAGCTTTCTTT
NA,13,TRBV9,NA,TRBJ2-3,CASSGSLRDTQYF,TGTGCCAGCAGCGGATCCCTACGTGATACGCAGTATTTT
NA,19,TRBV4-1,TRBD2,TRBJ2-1,CASSQDWNSGASAYNEQFF,TGCGCCAGCAGCCAAGATTGGAACAGCGGGGCCTCAGCTTACAATGAGCAGTTCTTC
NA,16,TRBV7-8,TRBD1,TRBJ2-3,CASRRTGTASTDTQYF,TGTGCCAGCAGGCGTACCGGGACAGCTAGCACAGATACGCAGTATTTT
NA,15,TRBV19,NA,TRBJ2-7,CASGGLTGGIYEQYF,TGTGCCAGTGGAGGATTGACAGGCGGCATCTACGAGCAGTACTTC
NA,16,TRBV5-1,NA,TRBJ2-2,CASSLQGAPNTGELFF,TGCGCCAGCAGCTTACAAGGGGCCCCGAACACCGGGGAGCTGTTTTTT
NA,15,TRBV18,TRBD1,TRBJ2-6,CASSPDRPGANVLTF,TGTGCCAGCTCACCGGACAGGCCTGGGGCCAACGTCCTGACTTTC
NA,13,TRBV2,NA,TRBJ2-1,CASSELQHNEQFF,TGTGCCAGCAGTGAGTTACAGCACAATGAGCAGTTCTTC
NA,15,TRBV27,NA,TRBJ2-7,CASSIDPNPLYEQYF,TGTGCCAGCAGTATAGACCCTAACCCCCTCTACGAGCAGTACTTC
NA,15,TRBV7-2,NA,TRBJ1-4,CASSLSGLENEKLFF,TGTGCCAGCAGCCTATCGGGCCTGGAAAATGAAAAACTGTTTTTT
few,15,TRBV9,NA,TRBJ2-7,CASSVAIGVSYEQYF,TGTGCCAGCAGCGTAGCCATAGGGGTTTCCTACGAGCAGTACTTC
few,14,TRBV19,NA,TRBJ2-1,CASSIPGSYNEQFF,TGTGCCAGTAGTATTCCAGGGTCTTACAATGAGCAGTTCTTC
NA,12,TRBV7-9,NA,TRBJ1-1,CASSLRMPEAFF,TGTGCCAGCAGCTTAAGAATGCCTGAAGCTTTCTTT
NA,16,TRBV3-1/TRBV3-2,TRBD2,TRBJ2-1,CASSRLVSGGRNEQFF,TGTGCCAGCAGCCGGCTCGTTAGCGGGGGTAGGAATGAGCAGTTCTTC
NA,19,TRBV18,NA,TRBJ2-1,CASSPGRLASPREDNEQFF,TGTGCCAGCTCACCTGGAAGGCTAGCGTCCCCCCGAGAGGACAATGAGCAGTTCTTC
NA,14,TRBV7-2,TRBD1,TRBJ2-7,CASSLQTGRYEQYF,TGTGCCAGCAGCCTCCAGACAGGGCGATACGAGCAGTACTTC
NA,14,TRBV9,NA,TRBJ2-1,CASSIWGWGNEQFF,TGTGCCAGCAGCATCTGGGGTTGGGGCAATGAGCAGTTCTTC
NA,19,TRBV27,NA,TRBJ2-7,CASSLSSRESRARPYEQYF,TGTGCCAGCAGTTTATCGAGCCGCGAGTCCAGGGCAAGGCCCTACGAGCAGTACTTC
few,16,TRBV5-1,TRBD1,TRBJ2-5,CASSLYRGEVGETQYF,TGCGCCAGCAGCCTTTACAGGGGAGAGGTTGGGGAGACCCAGTACTTC
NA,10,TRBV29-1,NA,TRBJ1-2,CSVGTDLYTF,TGCAGCGTCGGTACAGATCTCTACACCTTC